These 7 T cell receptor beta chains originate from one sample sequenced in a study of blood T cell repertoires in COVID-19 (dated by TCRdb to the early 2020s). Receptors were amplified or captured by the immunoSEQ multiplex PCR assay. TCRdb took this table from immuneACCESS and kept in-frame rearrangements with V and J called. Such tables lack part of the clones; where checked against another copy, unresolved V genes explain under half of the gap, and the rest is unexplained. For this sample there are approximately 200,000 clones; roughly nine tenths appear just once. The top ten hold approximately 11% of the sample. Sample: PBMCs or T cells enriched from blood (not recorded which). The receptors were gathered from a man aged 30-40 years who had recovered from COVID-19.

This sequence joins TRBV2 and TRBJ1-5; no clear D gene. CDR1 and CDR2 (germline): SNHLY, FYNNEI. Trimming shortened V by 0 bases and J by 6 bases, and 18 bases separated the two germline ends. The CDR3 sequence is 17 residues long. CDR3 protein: CASSEALRGFGVQPQHF. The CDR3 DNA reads TGTGCCAGCAGTGAAGCGCTTCGGGGTTTTGGGGTTCAGCCCCAGCATTTT.

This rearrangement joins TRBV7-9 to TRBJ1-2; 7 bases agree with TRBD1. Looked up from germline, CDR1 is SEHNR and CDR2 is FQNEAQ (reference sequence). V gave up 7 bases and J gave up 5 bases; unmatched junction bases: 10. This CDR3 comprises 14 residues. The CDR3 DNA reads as TGTGCCAGCACCCGGGGACAGTTCATTTATGGCTACACCTTC. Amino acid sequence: CASTRGQFIYGYTF. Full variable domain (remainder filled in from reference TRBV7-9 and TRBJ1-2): DTGVSQNPRHKITKRGQNVTFRCDPISEHNRLYWYRQTLGQGPEFLTYFQNEAQLEKSRLLSDRFSAERPKGSFSTLEIQRTEQGDSAMYLCASTRGQFIYGYTFGSGTRLTVV.

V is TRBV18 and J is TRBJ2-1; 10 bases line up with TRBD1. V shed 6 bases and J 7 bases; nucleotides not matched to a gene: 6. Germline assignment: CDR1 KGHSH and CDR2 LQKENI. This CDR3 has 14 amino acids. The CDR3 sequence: CASSDRGRFNEQFF. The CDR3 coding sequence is TGTGCCAGCTCCGACAGGGGGCGGTTTAATGAGCAGTTCTTC.

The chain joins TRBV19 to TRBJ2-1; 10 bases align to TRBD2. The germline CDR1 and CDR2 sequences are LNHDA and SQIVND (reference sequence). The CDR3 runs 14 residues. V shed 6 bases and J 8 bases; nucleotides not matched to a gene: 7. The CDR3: CASRRLAGEDEQFF. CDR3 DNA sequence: TGTGCCAGTAGGAGGCTAGCGGGAGAAGATGAGCAGTTCTTC.

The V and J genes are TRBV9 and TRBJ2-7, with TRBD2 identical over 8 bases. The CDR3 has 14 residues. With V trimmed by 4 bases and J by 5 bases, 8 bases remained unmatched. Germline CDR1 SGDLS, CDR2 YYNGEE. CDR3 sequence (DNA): TGTGCCAGCAGCCTTAGCGGGACTAAGGACGAGCAGTACTTC. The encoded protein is CASSLSGTKDEQYF.

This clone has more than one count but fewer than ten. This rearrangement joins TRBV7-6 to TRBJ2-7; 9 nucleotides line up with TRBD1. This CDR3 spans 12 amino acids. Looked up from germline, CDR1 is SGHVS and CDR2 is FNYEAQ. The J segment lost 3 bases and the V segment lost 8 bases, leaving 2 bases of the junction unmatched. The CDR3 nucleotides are TGTGCCAGCGGGACAGGGAACTACGAGCAGTACTTC. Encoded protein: CASGTGNYEQYF. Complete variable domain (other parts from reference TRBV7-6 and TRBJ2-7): GAGVSQSPRYKVTKRGQDVALRCDPISGHVSLYWYRQALGQGPEFLTYFNYEAQQDKSGLPNDRFSAERPEGSISTLTIQRTEQRDSAMYRCASGTGNYEQYFGPGTRLTVT.

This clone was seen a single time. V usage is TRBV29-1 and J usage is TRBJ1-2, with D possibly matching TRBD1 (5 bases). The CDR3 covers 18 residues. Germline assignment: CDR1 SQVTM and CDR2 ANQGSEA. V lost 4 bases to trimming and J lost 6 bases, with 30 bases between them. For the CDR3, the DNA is TGCAGCGTTGTTGGAGGCGGGGGGAGACACGCTTCCCGGGATGGCTACACCTTC. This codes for CSVVGGGGRHASRDGYTF.